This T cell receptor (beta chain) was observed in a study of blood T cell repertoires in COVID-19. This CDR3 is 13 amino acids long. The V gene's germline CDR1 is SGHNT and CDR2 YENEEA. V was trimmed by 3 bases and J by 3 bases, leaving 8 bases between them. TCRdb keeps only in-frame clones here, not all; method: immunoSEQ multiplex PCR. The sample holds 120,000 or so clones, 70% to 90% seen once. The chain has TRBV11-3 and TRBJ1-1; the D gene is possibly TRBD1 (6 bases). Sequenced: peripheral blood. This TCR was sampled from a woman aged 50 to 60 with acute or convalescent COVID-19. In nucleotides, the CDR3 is TGTGCCAGCAGCTTCACAGGGTACACTGAAGCTTTCTTT. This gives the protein CASSFTGYTEAFF.